This TCR beta chain was identified in a study of CD8 T cells in ankylosing spondylitis. Each CDR3 protein gets one entry after TCRdb re-called the 5' RACE reads with MiXCR. The profile covers 100,000 to 150,000 distinct CDR3 sequences, with approximately 9.9% appearing a single time and 2.5% to 3.5% taken by the ten largest. This clonotype was recorded many times. The CDR3 extends over 15 amino acids. Germline lookup yields CDR1 SGHTA and CDR2 FQGNSA. V shed 1 base and J shed 7 bases, with 14 bases lying between them. Sequenced: blood, either unsorted or a sorted T cell fraction (not recorded which). This TCR was sampled from a male donor with ankylosing spondylitis or in good health (not recorded which). J is TRBJ2-4 and V is TRBV7-2, with a possible D match to TRBD1 (5 bases). In DNA form, the CDR3 reads TGTGCCAGCAGCTTAGAGGGGCCCACAAGGAACATTCAGTACTTC. This sequence encodes CASSLEGPTRNIQYF.